A single T cell receptor (beta chain) is shown here with its context. Its matching antigen is unknown. Sequenced by immunoSEQ multiplex PCR; TCRdb stores in-frame clones only, minus some. Counted here are approximately 190,000 clones, under 95% occurring once; the ten biggest clones make up 0.99%. Germline V gene data show CDR1 as SGHTA and CDR2 as FQGTGA. CDR3 length equals 16 residues. V lost 2 bases and J 1 base, leaving 12 bases between the germline ends. The data belong to a study of T cell responses to AZD1222 COVID-19 vaccine. Study-wide points: Dominant CD4 TCR responses targeted spike regions 160-218 and 743-854. The breadth and depth of Spike-specific TCRs increased once two AZD1222 doses had been given. Nearly half of the spike-specific TCRs reportedly recognize variant regions that carry no mutations.

The clonotype originates from an adult in good health. The J gene is TRBJ2-1, the V gene TRBV7-3; TRBD2 might be the D (5 bases). This material consisted of peripheral blood, taken on day 0 of AZD1222 vaccination. This CDR3 is CASSLRPGRSYNEQFF. CDR3 bases: TGTGCCAGCAGCTTACGGCCGGGGAGATCCTACAATGAGCAGTTCTTC.